Below are 18 T cell receptor beta chains sequenced from a single sample in a study of cytomegalovirus exposure and HLA in healthy donors. PCR employed 60 Vbeta and 13 Jbeta primers. Assay used: immunoSEQ multiplex PCR; TCRdb lists only in-frame clones, some missing. The data hold some 160,000 clones, with over 70% observed a single time. Source material: PBMCs. The receptors were gathered from a middle-aged woman in good health and CMV-seronegative.

The chain joins TRBV14 to TRBJ2-2; 7 bases match TRBD1. CDR3 length: 16 residues. CDR1 is SGHDN, CDR2 FVKESK, per germline. V gave up 6 bases and J gave up 2 bases; unmatched junction bases: 9. The chain's CDR3 is CASSTQGVVNTGELFF. Here the CDR3 DNA reads TGTGCCAGCAGTACCCAGGGGGTCGTTAACACCGGGGAGCTGTTTTTT. The full variable domain, in which reference TRBV14 and TRBJ2-2 provide the parts outside the CDR3, is EAGVTQFPSHSVIEKGQTVTLRCDPISGHDNLYWYRRVMGKEIKFLLHFVKESKQDESGMPNNRFLAERTGGTYSTLKVQPAELEDSGVYFCASSTQGVVNTGELFFGEGSRLTVL.

The chain couples TRBV2 to TRBJ1-2; D is unresolved. Germline lookup yields CDR1 SNHLY and CDR2 FYNNEI. V dropped 5 bases and J dropped 4 bases, with 23 bases sitting between them. CDR3 length equals 17 residues. Written as DNA, the CDR3 is TGTGCCAGCAGTCCCGAGCGGGCCTCCTCAGGACCCTATGGCTACACCTTC. Translating gives CASSPERASSGPYGYTF. Drawing the rest from reference TRBV2 and TRBJ1-2, the complete variable domain is EPEVTQTPSHQVTQMGQEVILRCVPISNHLYFYWYRQILGQKVEFLVSFYNNEISEKSEIFDDQFSVERPDGSNFTLKIRSTKLEDSAMYFCASSPERASSGPYGYTFGSGTRLTVV.

This CDR3 reads CASSRETGIYEQYF. CDR3 in DNA: TGTGCCAGCAGCCGTGAGACAGGGATTTACGAGCAGTACTTC. The rearrangement links TRBV6-5 to TRBJ2-7; the match to TRBD1 covers 7 bases. The V and J ends lost 6 bases and 4 bases, in that order; junction bases with no gene match: 9. This CDR3 has 14 residues. Germline-derived CDR1 and CDR2 are MNHEY and SVGAGI.

The chain links TRBV11-2 to TRBJ2-7; tentative D call: TRBD1 (5 bases). This CDR3 region has 15 residues. Germline V gives CDR1 SGHAT, CDR2 FQNNGV. The germline V and J ends were trimmed by 0 bases and 5 bases, with 14 bases remaining between them. The CDR3 loop reads CASSLDIQGWHEQYF. In DNA, the CDR3 is TGTGCCAGCAGCTTAGATATTCAGGGATGGCACGAGCAGTACTTC.

The V call is TRBV10-3, the J call TRBJ2-2; no clear D gene. Germline V gives CDR1 ENHRY, CDR2 SYGVKD. Trimming stripped 4 bases from V and 2 bases from J, with 8 bases between. The CDR3 runs 14 residues. The CDR3 loop is CAISVRGNTGELFF. For the CDR3, the DNA is TGTGCCATCAGTGTACGAGGAAACACCGGGGAGCTGTTTTTT.

The chain recombines TRBV7-9 with TRBJ2-7; 10 bases fit TRBD2. The CDR3 loop spans 15 amino acids. With 4 bases clipped from V and 5 bases from J, the junction kept 8 bases outside the gene matches. Germline CDR1 SEHNR, CDR2 FQNEAQ (reference sequence). For the CDR3, the DNA is TGTGCCAGCAGCTCAACCCTAGCGGGAGAGGACGAGCAGTACTTC. Translation gives CASSSTLAGEDEQYF.

CDR3 residues: CASSSLGASTDTQYF. DNA for the CDR3: TGTGCCAGCAGCTCTCTGGGGGCGAGCACAGATACGCAGTATTTT. The J gene is TRBJ2-3, the V gene TRBV5-4; a weak D match, TRBD1 (6 bases). Trimming cost V 3 bases and J 0 bases, with 11 bases left between them. The CDR3 is 15 amino acids. Germline lookup yields CDR1 SGHNT and CDR2 YYREEE (reference sequence).

This clone has a handful of counts. The chain has TRBV11-2 and TRBJ2-3; 10 nucleotides agree with TRBD2. The CDR3 is 15 residues long. Germline lookup yields CDR1 SGHAT and CDR2 FQNNGV. The V and J ends lost 5 bases and 4 bases, in that order; junction bases with no gene match: 6. The CDR3 reads CASSQRSGGADTQYF. The CDR3 region has the DNA TGTGCCAGCAGCCAAAGGAGCGGGGGGGCAGATACGCAGTATTTT.

The chain recombines TRBV30 with TRBJ1-2, with D maybe TRBD1 (6 bases). The V end lost 3 bases, the J end lost 8 bases, and 16 bases lay between the germline ends. This CDR3 comprises 13 residues. Germline V gene lookup returns CDR1 GTSNPN and CDR2 SVGIG (reference sequence). CDR3 amino acids: CAWRRRGAGGYTF. For the CDR3, the DNA is TGTGCCTGGAGGCGACGGGGGGCTGGGGGCTACACCTTC.

This clone has more than one count but fewer than ten. The gene calls are TRBV7-9 and TRBJ1-1, with 11 bases that match TRBD1. CDR1 is SEHNR and CDR2 is FQNEAQ in the germline V gene (reference sequence). J was trimmed by 7 bases and V by 2 bases; bases with no gene match: 6. This CDR3 region has 15 residues. CDR3 loop: CASSLRTGGGDEAFF. The DNA for the CDR3 is TGTGCCAGCAGCTTACGGACAGGGGGCGGGGATGAAGCTTTCTTT.

V usage is TRBV4-1 and J usage is TRBJ1-2; 9 bases are shared with TRBD1. The CDR3 has 17 residues. J lost 3 bases, V lost 2 bases, and 10 bases had no gene match. Germline loops: CDR1 MGHRA, CDR2 YSYEKL. The chain's CDR3 is CASSQPYRGRADYGYTF. The DNA of the CDR3 is TGCGCCAGCAGCCAACCGTACAGGGGGCGCGCGGACTATGGCTACACCTTC.

This clone was recorded a few times. The chain links TRBV19 to TRBJ1-2; D perhaps matches TRBD1 (6 bases). The CDR3 consists of 15 residues. The V gene lost 3 bases and the J gene lost 4 bases, with 15 bases spanning the gap. The V gene's germline CDR1 is LNHDA and CDR2 SQIVND (reference sequence). The CDR3 DNA reads as TGTGCCAGTAGTATTGGGAGCAGGGGAAGCTATGGCTACACCTTC. This translates into CASSIGSRGSYGYTF.

V gene TRBV19 combines with J gene TRBJ2-2, with D perhaps TRBD2 (5 bases). Germline-derived CDR1 and CDR2 are LNHDA and SQIVND (reference sequence). Trimming stripped 5 bases from V and 0 bases from J, with 19 bases between. The CDR3 is made up of 18 amino acids. CDR3 in amino acids: CASSPDAVSAPNTGELFF. Written as DNA, the CDR3 is TGTGCCAGTAGTCCGGATGCCGTTAGCGCCCCGAACACCGGGGAGCTGTTTTTT.

The chain links TRBV15 to TRBJ2-1, with D perhaps TRBD2 (5 bases). Trimming removed 8 bases at V and 8 bases at J, with 16 bases between. The germline V gene encodes CDR1 LNHNV and CDR2 YYDKDF (reference sequence). CDR3 length: 13 residues. The CDR3 nucleotides read TGTGCCACCCGGAAGAGGACTCGTGATGAGCAGTTCTTC. It translates to CATRKRTRDEQFF.

V and J are TRBV7-9 and TRBJ2-7; 7 bases fit TRBD2. V gave up 1 base and J gave up 4 bases; unmatched junction bases: 7. CDR1 is SEHNR, CDR2 FQNEAQ, per germline (reference sequence). CDR3 length: 15 residues. The CDR3 is CASSLGGRAAYEQYF. CDR3 DNA sequence: TGTGCCAGCAGCTTAGGTGGGAGGGCCGCTTACGAGCAGTACTTC.

This rearrangement joins TRBV5-3 to TRBJ2-3; 8 bases agree with TRBD1. TRBV5-3 is annotated as an ORF whose role is uncertain. The V segment lost 4 bases and the J segment 0 bases; nucleotides outside the gene matches: 10. The CDR3 length is 17 residues. CDR3 sequence (DNA): TGTGCCAGAAGCCAACCGGGACAGGACCTTAGCACAGATACGCAGTATTTT. Its protein is CARSQPGQDLSTDTQYF.

The chain has TRBV11-1 and TRBJ1-1, with no clear D. The V gene's germline CDR1 is SGHAT and CDR2 FQDESV (reference sequence). Between the trimmed V and J ends, which lost 5 bases and 0 bases, there was a span of 13 bases. This CDR3 comprises 15 residues. The CDR3 bases are TGTGCCAGCAGCAAACAGAGAAAATTGAACACTGAAGCTTTCTTT. Translation: CASSKQRKLNTEAFF. Full variable domain (rest looked up from reference TRBV11-1 and TRBJ1-1): EAEVAQSPRYKITEKSQAVAFWCDPISGHATLYWYRQILGQGPELLVQFQDESVVDDSQLPKDRFSAERLKGVDSTLKIQPAELGDSAMYLCASSKQRKLNTEAFFGQGTRLTVV.

CDR3 loop: CASSQSGGGTEAFF. In DNA form, the CDR3 reads TGTGCCAGCAGCCAATCAGGGGGTGGCACTGAAGCTTTCTTT. The V and J genes are TRBV16 and TRBJ1-1; TRBD1 might be the D (6 bases). The germline V gene has CDR1 KGHSY and CDR2 FQNENV. Between the trimmed V and J ends, which lost 0 bases and 4 bases, there was a span of 9 bases. This CDR3 has 14 residues. The full variable domain, completed using reference TRBV16 and TRBJ1-1, is GEEVAQTPKHLVRGEGQKAKLYCAPIKGHSYVFWYQQVLKNEFKFLISFQNENVFDETGMPKERFSAKCLPNSPCSLEIQATKLEDSAVYFCASSQSGGGTEAFFGQGTRLTVV.